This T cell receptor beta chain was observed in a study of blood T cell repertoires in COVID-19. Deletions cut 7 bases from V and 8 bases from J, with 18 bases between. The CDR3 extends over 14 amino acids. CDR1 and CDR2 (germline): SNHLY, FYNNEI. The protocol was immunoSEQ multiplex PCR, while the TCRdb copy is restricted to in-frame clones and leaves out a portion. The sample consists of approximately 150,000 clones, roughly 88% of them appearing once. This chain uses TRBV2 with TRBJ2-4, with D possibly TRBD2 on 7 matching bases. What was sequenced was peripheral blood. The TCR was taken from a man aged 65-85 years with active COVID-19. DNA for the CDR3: TGTGCCAGCACCTCTAGGGGGGGTGGGGACATTCAGTACTTC. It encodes CASTSRGGGDIQYF.